These 29 T cell receptor beta chains originate from one sample sequenced in a study of shared clonotypes between healthy human individuals. Only in-frame clones appear in the TCRdb table, and some are missing; sequencing was by immunoSEQ multiplex PCR. The sample yields about 2.1 million clones, around 93% seen once. Naive CD8 cells comprised CD45RO-negative, CCR7-positively selected cells, excluding terminally differentiated effector memory CD45RA+ cells. The source material was naive CD8+ T cells from PBMCs. These receptors were taken from a man aged 18-30 years in good health. Some clones in this sample may be carry-over from other donors' samples.

As regards this clone: Other DNA sequences in the same sample also yield this CDR3. The V gene is TRBV4-3, the J gene TRBJ2-5, with no clear D. Germline loops: CDR1 LGHNA, CDR2 YSLEER. The length of the CDR3 is 12 residues. V lost 0 bases to trimming and J lost 4 bases, with 3 bases between them. The CDR3 DNA reads as TGCGCCAGCAGCCAAGATAGAGAGACCCAGTACTTC. As protein: CASSQDRETQYF.

As regards this clone: This sample also contains other DNA sequences that code for the same CDR3. The rearrangement uses TRBV9 and TRBJ2-7; 8 nucleotides align to TRBD1. V shed 3 bases and J 4 bases; nucleotides not matched to a gene: 6. CDR1 is SGDLS and CDR2 is YYNGEE in the germline V gene. The CDR3 is 14 amino acids. This chain's CDR3 is CASSAGTGGYEQYF. CDR3 nucleotide sequence: TGTGCCAGCAGCGCAGGGACAGGAGGATACGAGCAGTACTTC.

Turning to this clone: This same CDR3 is encoded by further DNA sequences in the sample. This chain links TRBV30 with TRBJ2-7; 9 nucleotides line up with TRBD1. Looked up from germline, CDR1 is GTSNPN and CDR2 is SVGIG (reference sequence). CDR3 length: 14 residues. The V gene end was trimmed by 1 base and the J gene end by 4 bases; junction bases not matched to a gene: 5. The CDR3 coding sequence is TGTGCCTGGAGTGCCGGGACAGGGTTATACGAGCAGTACTTC. The encoded protein is CAWSAGTGLYEQYF.

The V call is TRBV11-2, the J call TRBJ2-3; no firm D call. Looked up from germline, CDR1 is SGHAT and CDR2 is FQNNGV. V lost 1 base, J lost 3 bases, and 20 bases lay in between. The CDR3 covers 18 residues. The chain's CDR3 is CASSLAPGLGMTTDTQYF. CDR3 nucleotides: TGTGCCAGCAGCTTAGCCCCCGGGCTAGGTATGACGACAGATACGCAGTATTTT.

This rearrangement joins TRBV7-6 to TRBJ2-1; D call uncertain. This CDR3 has 14 residues. Germline CDR1 is SGHVS and CDR2 is FNYEAQ. With 5 bases removed from V and 6 bases from J, the gap between germline ends came to 14 bases. In nucleotides, the CDR3 is TGTGCCAGCAGCCTCCGATCGACACTCAATGAGCAGTTCTTC. Its translation is CASSLRSTLNEQFF.

The V call is TRBV2, the J call TRBJ1-2; TRBD1 aligns across 7 bases. This CDR3 region has 16 residues. From germline, CDR1 is SNHLY and CDR2 FYNNEI. The J segment lost 2 bases and the V segment lost 3 bases, leaving 9 bases of the junction unmatched. The CDR3 protein is CASSDFPDRTNYGYTF. Written as DNA, the CDR3 is TGTGCCAGCAGTGATTTCCCGGACAGGACCAACTATGGCTACACCTTC.

A remark on this clone: In the same sample, other DNA sequences code for this CDR3. The chain carries TRBV27 and TRBJ1-1; no clear D. Trimming pared 1 base from V and 4 bases from J, leaving 7 bases between. This CDR3 region has 13 residues. Germline lookup yields CDR1 MNHEY and CDR2 SMNVEV (reference sequence). The CDR3 DNA follows: TGTGCCAGCAGTTTATTAGGCGGCACTGAAGCTTTCTTT. Its translation: CASSLLGGTEAFF.

CDR3 amino acids: CASSGAATTYEQYF. In nucleotides, the CDR3 is TGTGCCAGCAGTGGAGCGGCCACCACCTACGAGCAGTACTTC. V is TRBV6-6 and J is TRBJ2-7, with D perhaps TRBD2 (5 bases). Germline loops: CDR1 MNHNY, CDR2 SVGAGI (reference sequence). V was trimmed by 5 bases and J by 2 bases, leaving 13 bases between them. This CDR3 is built from 14 residues.

This sequence joins TRBV7-2 and TRBJ2-1, with TRBD2 identical over 8 bases. Trimming removed 5 bases from V and 9 bases from J; junction bases left unmatched: 15. This CDR3 is 16 amino acids long. The V gene's germline CDR1 is SGHTA and CDR2 FQGNSA. CDR3 region: CASSANLGLVSGEQFF. CDR3 sequence (DNA): TGTGCCAGCAGCGCGAACTTGGGACTAGTTTCCGGTGAGCAGTTCTTC. The full variable domain, completed using reference TRBV7-2 and TRBJ2-1, is GAGVSQSPSNKVTEKGKDVELRCDPISGHTALYWYRQSLGQGLEFLIYFQGNSAPDKSGLPSDRFSAERTGGSVSTLTIQRTQQEDSAVYLCASSANLGLVSGEQFFGPGTRLTVL.

This chain links TRBV6-6 with TRBJ2-3; 11 bases match TRBD2. V gave up 6 bases and J gave up 2 bases; unmatched junction bases: 7. The CDR3 has 16 residues. CDR1 MNHNY and CDR2 SVGAGI come from the germline V gene (reference sequence). CDR3 nucleotide sequence: TGTGCCAGCAGCCCCCTAGCGGGAGGACCCACAGATACGCAGTATTTT. This sequence encodes CASSPLAGGPTDTQYF.

The gene calls are TRBV19 and TRBJ1-2; D is uncertain. The germline V and J ends were trimmed by 6 bases and 8 bases, with 16 bases remaining between them. Germline loops: CDR1 LNHDA, CDR2 SQIVND (reference sequence). This CDR3 region has 13 residues. The CDR3 coding sequence is TGTGCCAGTAGCCCCTACCCGGGGTTGGGCTACACCTTC. Its translation: CASSPYPGLGYTF.

The chain recombines TRBV2 with TRBJ2-3; 7 bases are a match to TRBD2. In germline, CDR1 is SNHLY, CDR2 FYNNEI. Unmatched junction bases numbered 8, after V lost 5 bases and J lost 3 bases. CDR3 length: 15 amino acids. The CDR3 nucleotides are TGTGCCAGCAGTTCCATGTCGGGAGGAACAGATACGCAGTATTTT. It encodes CASSSMSGGTDTQYF.

This rearrangement joins TRBV5-4 to TRBJ2-1; 8 bases match TRBD1. Germline CDR1 is SGHNT and CDR2 is YYREEE (reference sequence). The CDR3 is made up of 13 amino acids. Trimming removed 2 bases from V and 15 bases from J; junction bases left unmatched: 10. CDR3 sequence reads: CASSFSSDRAPFF. CDR3 sequence (DNA): TGTGCCAGCAGCTTCTCCTCGGACAGGGCCCCGTTCTTC.

The chain joins TRBV27 to TRBJ2-5; D may be TRBD2 (5 bases). V gave up 5 bases and J gave up 5 bases, with 15 bases separating them. This CDR3 comprises 14 residues. CDR1 is MNHEY, CDR2 SMNVEV, per germline (reference sequence). The CDR3 reads CASSPRTGLETQYF. In nucleotides, the CDR3 is TGTGCCAGCAGTCCACGGACGGGGTTGGAGACCCAGTACTTC.

The rearrangement uses TRBV6-4 and TRBJ2-3, with TRBD2 identical over 11 bases. CDR1 and CDR2 from the germline V gene are MRHNA and SNTAGT. This CDR3 contains 15 residues. The junction had 4 bases not matched to a gene; V was cut back by 6 bases and J by 2 bases. The chain's CDR3 is CASSRLAGFTDTQYF. The CDR3 DNA follows: TGTGCCAGCAGCCGACTAGCGGGATTCACAGATACGCAGTATTTT.

J is TRBJ1-5 and V is TRBV28, with a weak D call TRBD1 (5 bases). The CDR3 extends over 14 amino acids. From germline, CDR1 is MDHEN and CDR2 SYDVKM. Trimming pared 2 bases from V and 6 bases from J, leaving 11 bases between. CDR3 in DNA: TGTGCCAGCAGTTTAGGGGCAGGGAGTCAGCCCCAGCATTTT. Translation: CASSLGAGSQPQHF. The complete variable domain, with remaining parts taken from reference TRBV28 and TRBJ1-5, reads DVKVTQSSRYLVKRTGEKVFLECVQDMDHENMFWYRQDPGLGLRLIYFSYDVKMKEKGDIPEGYSVSREKKERFSLILESASTNQTSMYLCASSLGAGSQPQHFGDGTRLSIL.

The V gene is TRBV6-5, the J gene TRBJ2-7; no clear D gene. Trimming removed 7 bases from V and 4 bases from J, with 17 bases in between. This CDR3 spans 14 amino acids. Germline V gene data show CDR1 as MNHEY and CDR2 as SVGAGI. The CDR3 DNA reads as TGTGCCAGCACCTACAGCCCTGAAGGGTACGAGCAGTACTTC. Amino acid sequence: CASTYSPEGYEQYF.

The chain links TRBV2 to TRBJ2-1, with 11 bases lining up with TRBD2. CDR3 length equals 14 residues. Trimming at V came to 9 bases and at J to 3 bases, leaving 4 bases not matched to a gene. Germline values: CDR1 SNHLY, CDR2 FYNNEI. The DNA of the CDR3 is TGTGCCAGTAGGACTAGCGGGTTCTACAATGAGCAGTTCTTC. Amino acids: CASRTSGFYNEQFF.

The chain couples TRBV5-4 to TRBJ1-1; 7 bases are a match to TRBD1. This CDR3 has 12 amino acids. In germline, CDR1 is SGHNT, CDR2 YYREEE (reference sequence). V trimming: 2 bases; J trimming: 6 bases; junction bases outside the gene matches: 1. The CDR3 bases are TGTGCCAGCAGCTTTACAGGGGCTGAAGCTTTCTTT. It yields the protein CASSFTGAEAFF.

Points on this clone: The same CDR3 is also encoded by other DNA sequences in this sample. This chain links TRBV19 with TRBJ2-1, with D perhaps TRBD2 (7 bases). Trimming pared 3 bases from V and 6 bases from J, leaving 15 bases between. The germline V gene has CDR1 LNHDA and CDR2 SQIVND (reference sequence). The CDR3 has 15 amino acids. The CDR3 DNA is TGTGCCAGTAGTATCCTAGGGGGGGGTTCCAATGAGCAGTTCTTC. Its translation is CASSILGGGSNEQFF.

The chain combines TRBV5-1 with TRBJ2-5; a possible D gene is TRBD2 (5 bases). V dropped 4 bases and J dropped 0 bases, with 10 bases sitting between them. The CDR3 spans 14 residues. Per the germline V gene, CDR1 is SGHRS and CDR2 is YFSETQ. The CDR3 loop is CASSSASYQETQYF. The CDR3 nucleotides are TGCGCCAGCAGCAGTGCTAGCTACCAAGAGACCCAGTACTTC.

V is TRBV9 and J is TRBJ2-7; 9 nucleotides match TRBD2. This CDR3 contains 15 residues. V dropped 0 bases and J dropped 4; count of bases not matched to a gene: 5. Germline values: CDR1 SGDLS, CDR2 YYNGEE. DNA for the CDR3: TGTGCCAGCAGCGTAGAGCCACTAGCGGGTTACGAGCAGTACTTC. Its protein is CASSVEPLAGYEQYF.

The chain is built from TRBV10-1 and TRBJ2-7, with a weak D call TRBD1 (5 bases). Trimming removed 3 bases from V and 0 bases from J, with 9 bases in between. CDR3 length equals 14 residues. The germline V gene has CDR1 WNHNN and CDR2 SYGVQD (reference sequence). CDR3 DNA: TGCGCCAGCAGTGATGGACAAAACTCCTACGAGCAGTACTTC. Residues: CASSDGQNSYEQYF.

Details on this clone: Other DNA sequences of this sample code for an identical CDR3. V is TRBV6-5 and J is TRBJ2-1; D possibly corresponds to TRBD2 (5 bases). Germline V lookup: CDR1 MNHEY, CDR2 SVGAGI. V shed 6 bases and J shed 0 bases, with 9 bases lying between them. There are 14 residues in the CDR3. Here the CDR3 DNA reads TGTGCCAGCAGCCGGAGGAGCTCCTACAATGAGCAGTTCTTC. Translating gives CASSRRSSYNEQFF.

The rearrangement joins TRBV11-2 to TRBJ2-1; TRBD2 matches 9 bases. CDR1 SGHAT and CDR2 FQNNGV come from the germline V gene. This CDR3 region has 15 residues. V shed 5 bases, J shed 8 bases, and the junction held 10 bases outside the gene matches. This chain's CDR3 is CASSMGLAGRDEQFF. The CDR3 DNA sequence: TGTGCCAGCAGCATGGGACTAGCAGGCAGGGATGAGCAGTTCTTC.

In this sample, this clone turned up once. The chain employs TRBV9 and TRBJ2-2, with D possibly being TRBD2 (6 bases). Germline CDR1 and CDR2: SGDLS and YYNGEE. The length of the CDR3 is 15 residues. Deletions cut 3 bases from V and 6 bases from J, with 15 bases between. CDR3 nucleotide sequence: TGTGCCAGCAGCGGGTCCTGGGGAGGAGCCGGGGAGCTGTTTTTT. Its translation: CASSGSWGGAGELFF.

The chain links TRBV14 to TRBJ2-5, with unresolved D. The germline V gene has CDR1 SGHDN and CDR2 FVKESK. CDR3 size: 18 residues. Between the trimmed V and J ends, which lost 1 base and 1 base, there was a span of 19 bases. CDR3 protein: CASSQVFSRPNPQETQYF. For the CDR3, the DNA is TGTGCCAGCAGCCAAGTGTTCTCGCGACCTAATCCCCAAGAGACCCAGTACTTC. The whole variable domain, filled in from reference TRBV14 and TRBJ2-5, reads EAGVTQFPSHSVIEKGQTVTLRCDPISGHDNLYWYRRVMGKEIKFLLHFVKESKQDESGMPNNRFLAERTGGTYSTLKVQPAELEDSGVYFCASSQVFSRPNPQETQYFGPGTRLLVL.

This clone has just a few counts. Other DNA sequences in this specimen translate into the identical CDR3. V gene TRBV30 combines with J gene TRBJ1-1; D unresolved. The CDR3 spans 13 residues. V was shortened by 0 bases and J by 4 bases, with 9 bases between the two germline ends. Per the germline V gene, CDR1 is GTSNPN and CDR2 is SVGIG (reference sequence). CDR3 DNA: TGTGCCTGGAGTGTAAGTGGGCCCACTGAAGCTTTCTTT. It is translated as CAWSVSGPTEAFF.

The rearrangement joins TRBV4-2 to TRBJ2-7; tentative D call: TRBD2 (5 bases). The CDR3 consists of 17 residues. Germline V lookup: CDR1 LGHNA, CDR2 YNFKEQ. V lost 0 bases and J lost 1, with 16 bases in between. The CDR3 spells CASSQDVGTPGSYEQYF. CDR3 nucleotides: TGTGCCAGCAGCCAAGATGTCGGCACACCGGGGTCCTACGAGCAGTACTTC.